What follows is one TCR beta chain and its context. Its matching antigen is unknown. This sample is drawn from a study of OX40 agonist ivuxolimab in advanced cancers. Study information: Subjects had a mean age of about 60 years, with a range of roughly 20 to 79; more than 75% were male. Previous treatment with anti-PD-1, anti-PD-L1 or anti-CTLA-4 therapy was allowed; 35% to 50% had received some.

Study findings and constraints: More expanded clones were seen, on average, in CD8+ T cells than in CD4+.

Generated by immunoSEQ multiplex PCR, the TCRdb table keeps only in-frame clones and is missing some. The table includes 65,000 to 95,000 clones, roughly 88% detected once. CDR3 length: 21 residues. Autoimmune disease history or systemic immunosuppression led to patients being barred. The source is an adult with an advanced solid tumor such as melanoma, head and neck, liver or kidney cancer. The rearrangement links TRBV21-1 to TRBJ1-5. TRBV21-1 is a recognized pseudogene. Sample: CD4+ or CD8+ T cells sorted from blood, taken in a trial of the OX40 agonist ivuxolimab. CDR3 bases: TGTGCCAGCAGCCCCCTGGGGGAGGGCCCCTTGGACATGGTCGGCAATCAGCCCCAGCATTTT. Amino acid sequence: CASSPLGEGPLDMVGNQPQHF.